What follows describes a single TCR beta chain. Its antigen remains unidentified. Base quality data are lacking; no much larger clone is found one base away. The sample is drawn from a study of STAT3 mutations in large granular lymphocyte leukemia (dated by TCRdb to about 2019). Background for the entire study: In roughly half of the longitudinally sequenced T-LGLL patients, canonical activating STAT3 mutations were detected. From an initial cohort of hundreds of LGL patients, roughly 17 representative T-LGLL cases were selected for longitudinal TCRbeta and STAT3 sequencing. As controls within the study, two patients with natural killer LGL leukemia were also sequenced longitudinally. Patients were sequenced at over 3 time points on average, with the number of samplings per patient ranging from 2 to 8. More than half of T-LGLL patients received one or more immunosuppressive therapy regimens, with hematologic response in 40% to 50% of those treated. Serial deep sequencing of TCRbeta CDR3 and STAT3 was performed in patients with T-cell large granular lymphocyte leukemia to reconstruct clonal hierarchy and dynamics. The paper's findings and limits, for the study overall: Every T-LGLL patient showed at least one immunodominant TCRbeta clonotype, and about half showed multiple immunodominant subclonotypes. TCR clonotype switching after therapy was observed in 6 of 18 patients, and all newly emerging clones were found to be STAT3 wild type. Linking therapy response to changes in TCR clonal burden was complicated by variable intervals between samplings and by differing treatment regimens. Because no samples were available when a clone first appeared, clonal expansion had to be inferred from samplings taken at other points. Dominant TCR clone burden was found to exceed STAT3 mutant burden in several patients, suggesting that STAT3 mutation arose secondarily within a pre-expanded clone. Because codominant clonotypes persisted in some patients, a small but highly pathogenic clone may have been missed.

TCRbeta libraries were sequenced on an Illumina MiSeq, averaging around 38,000 productive templates per sample. The immunoSEQ assay, which uses multiplex PCR amplification, was used to generate TCRbeta CDR3 libraries. On the study's bioinformatics: Repertoire diversity was calculated as previously defined, and values close to 0 indicated extremely monoclonal samples. In its TCRdb copy, this immuneACCESS table keeps in-frame sequences only and misses some clones. Where compared with another copy, unresolved V genes explain less than half of these, and the others have no known cause. The D gene and trimming were derived from the DNA, and the V and J assignments and clone size from that table. This sample gives approximately 20,000 clones in total; approximately 92% of them show up just once. Approximately 42% of the sample is held by the ten biggest clonotypes. Per the germline V gene, LGHNA is the CDR1 and YSLEER is the CDR2. The V end gives up 0 bases and the J end 3 bases, leaving 6 bases in the junction not matched to a gene. The CDR3 contains 17 residues, cysteine and phenylalanine counted. Left in the record is the CDR3 DNA by itself, 51 bases read in frame from the first base.

DNA was extracted from blood mononuclear cells, and the same DNA was used for both TCR and STAT3 sequencing. Sequenced sample: peripheral blood mononuclear cells. Rearrangement joined TRBV4-3 to TRBJ2-2, with 8 bases in between that match TRBD2. The sequence derives from a man aged 55 to 70 with T-cell large granular lymphocyte leukemia. Some clones in this sample may be carry-over from other donors' samples. The age is the age at diagnosis. The CDR3 has the sequence CASSQDATGGDTGELFF. In nucleotides, the sequence is TGCGCCAGCAGCCAAGATGCGACGGGAGGGGACACCGGGGAGCTGTTTTTT.